This T cell receptor beta chain was sequenced for a study of T-cell memory formation after mild COVID-19. General study findings and limits: Day 15 to 85 contracting clones showed balanced CD4/CD8; day 15 to 37 expanders favored CD4+. Cross-reactive memory apparently joined, as some responding clones appeared in pre-infection memory. Shrinking CD4+ clones resided mostly in CM and EM, and CD8+ ones in EMRA.

Concerning this clonotype: Its antigen remains unidentified.

With 1 base removed from V and 5 bases from J, the gap between germline ends came to 6 bases. The CDR3 has 13 residues. CDR1 MNHNS and CDR2 SASEGT come from the germline V gene. TCR alpha and TCR beta cDNA libraries with sample barcodes and UMIs came from 5'RACE using constant-segment primers. TCRdb independently ran MiXCR on the 5' RACE reads; one entry per CDR3 protein. The sample shows 140,000 or so distinct CDR3 sequences, roughly a fifth of them seen only once. The sequenced sample consisted of PBMCs or a T cell subset sorted from them (not recorded which). The chain couples TRBV6-1 to TRBJ2-1, with unresolved D. The sequence derives from an adult woman who had mild COVID-19 (a few samples of this study predate the infection). Cell type and time point are not known. In nucleotides, the CDR3 is TGTGCCAGCAGTGAAGTGCGCAACAATGAGCAGTTCTTC. Its protein product is CASSEVRNNEQFF.